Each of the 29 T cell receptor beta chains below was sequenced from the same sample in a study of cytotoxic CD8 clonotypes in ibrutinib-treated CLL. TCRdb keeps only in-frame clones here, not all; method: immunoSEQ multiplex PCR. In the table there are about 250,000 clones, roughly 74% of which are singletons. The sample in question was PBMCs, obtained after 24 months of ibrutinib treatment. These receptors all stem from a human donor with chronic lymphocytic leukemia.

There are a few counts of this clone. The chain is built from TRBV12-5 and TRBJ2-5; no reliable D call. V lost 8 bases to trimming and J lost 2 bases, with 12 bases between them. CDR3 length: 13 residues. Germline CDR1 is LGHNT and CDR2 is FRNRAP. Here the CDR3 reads CASNGPNQETQYF. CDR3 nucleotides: TGTGCTAGTAACGGGCCAAATCAAGAGACCCAGTACTTC. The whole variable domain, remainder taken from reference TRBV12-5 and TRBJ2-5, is DARVTQTPRHKVTEMGQEVTMRCQPILGHNTVFWYRQTMMQGLELLAYFRNRAPLDDSGMPKDRFSAEMPDATLATLKIQPSEPRDSAVYFCASNGPNQETQYFGPGTRLLVL.

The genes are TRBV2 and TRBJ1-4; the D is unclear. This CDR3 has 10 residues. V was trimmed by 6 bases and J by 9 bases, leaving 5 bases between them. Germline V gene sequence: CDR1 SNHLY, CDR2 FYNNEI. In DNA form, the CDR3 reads TGTGCCAGCAGCACCCAAAAACTGTTTTTT. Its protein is CASSTQKLFF.

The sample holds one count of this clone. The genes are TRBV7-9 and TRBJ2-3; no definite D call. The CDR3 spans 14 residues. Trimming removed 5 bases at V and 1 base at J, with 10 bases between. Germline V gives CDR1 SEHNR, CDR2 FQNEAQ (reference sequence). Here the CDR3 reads CASSRAGGTDTQYF. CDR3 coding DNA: TGTGCCAGCAGCCGGGCAGGCGGCACAGATACGCAGTATTTT.

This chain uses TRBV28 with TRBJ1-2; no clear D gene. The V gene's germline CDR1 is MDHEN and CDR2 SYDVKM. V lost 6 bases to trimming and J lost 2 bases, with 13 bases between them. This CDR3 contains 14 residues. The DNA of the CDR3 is TGTGCCAGCAGCACCCCTGGAGTAAACTATGGCTACACCTTC. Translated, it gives CASSTPGVNYGYTF.

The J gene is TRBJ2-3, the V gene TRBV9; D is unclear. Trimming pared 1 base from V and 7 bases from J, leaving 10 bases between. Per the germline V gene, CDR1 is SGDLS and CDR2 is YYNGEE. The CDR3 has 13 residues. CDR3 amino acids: CASSVSTSNTQYF. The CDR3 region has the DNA TGTGCCAGCAGCGTAAGCACCTCCAATACGCAGTATTTT. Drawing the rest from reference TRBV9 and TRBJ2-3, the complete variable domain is DSGVTQTPKHLITATGQRVTLRCSPRSGDLSVYWYQQSLDQGLQFLIQYYNGEERAKGNILERFSAQQFPDLHSELNLSSLELGDSALYFCASSVSTSNTQYFGPGTRLTVL.

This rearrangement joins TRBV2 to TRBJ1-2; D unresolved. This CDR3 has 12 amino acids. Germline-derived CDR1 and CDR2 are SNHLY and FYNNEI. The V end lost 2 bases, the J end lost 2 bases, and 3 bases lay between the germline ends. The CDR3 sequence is CASSEQNYGYTF. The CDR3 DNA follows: TGTGCCAGCAGTGAACAGAACTATGGCTACACCTTC.

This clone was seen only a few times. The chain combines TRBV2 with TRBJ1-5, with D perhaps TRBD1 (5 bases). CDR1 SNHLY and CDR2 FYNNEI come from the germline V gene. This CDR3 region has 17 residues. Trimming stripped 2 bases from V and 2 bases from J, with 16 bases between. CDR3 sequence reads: CASSELGYQGGNQPQHF. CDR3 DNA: TGTGCCAGCAGTGAATTGGGGTACCAAGGGGGCAATCAGCCCCAGCATTTT.

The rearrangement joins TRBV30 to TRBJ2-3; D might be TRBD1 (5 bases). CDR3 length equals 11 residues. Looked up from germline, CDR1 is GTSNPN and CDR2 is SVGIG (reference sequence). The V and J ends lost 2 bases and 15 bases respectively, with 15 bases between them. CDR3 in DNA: TGTGCCTGGAGTCAGGGTGAGAGCGAATATTTT. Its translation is CAWSQGESEYF. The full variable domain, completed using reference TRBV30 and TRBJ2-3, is SQTIHQWPATLVQPVGSPLSLECTVEGTSNPNLYWYRQAAGRGLQLLFYSVGIGQISSEVPQNLSASRPQDRQFILSSKKLLLSDSGFYLCAWSQGESEYFGPGTRLTVL.

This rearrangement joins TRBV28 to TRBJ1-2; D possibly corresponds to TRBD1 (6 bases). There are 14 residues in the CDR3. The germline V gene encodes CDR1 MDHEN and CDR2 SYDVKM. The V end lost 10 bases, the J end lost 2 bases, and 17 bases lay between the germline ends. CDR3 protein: CATSGTTGNYGYTF. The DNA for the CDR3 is TGTGCCACCAGCGGGACGACAGGAAACTATGGCTACACCTTC.

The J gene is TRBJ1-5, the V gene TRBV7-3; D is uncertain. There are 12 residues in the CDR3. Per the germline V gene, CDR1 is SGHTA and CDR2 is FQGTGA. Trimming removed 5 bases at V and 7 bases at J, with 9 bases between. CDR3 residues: CASSPQPQPQHF. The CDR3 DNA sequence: TGTGCCAGCAGCCCCCAACCCCAGCCCCAGCATTTT.

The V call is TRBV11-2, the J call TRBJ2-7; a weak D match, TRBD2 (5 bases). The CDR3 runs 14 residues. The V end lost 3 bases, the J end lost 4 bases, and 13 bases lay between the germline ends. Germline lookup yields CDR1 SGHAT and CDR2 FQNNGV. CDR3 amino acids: CASSFARSGYEQYF. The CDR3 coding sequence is TGTGCCAGCAGCTTTGCTCGGAGCGGTTACGAGCAGTACTTC.

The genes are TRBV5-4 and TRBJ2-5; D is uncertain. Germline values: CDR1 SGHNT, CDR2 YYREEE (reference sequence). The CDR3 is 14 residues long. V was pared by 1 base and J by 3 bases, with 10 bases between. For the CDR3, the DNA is TGTGCCAGCAGCTTGATGGGATCGGAAGAGACCCAGTACTTC. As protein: CASSLMGSEETQYF.

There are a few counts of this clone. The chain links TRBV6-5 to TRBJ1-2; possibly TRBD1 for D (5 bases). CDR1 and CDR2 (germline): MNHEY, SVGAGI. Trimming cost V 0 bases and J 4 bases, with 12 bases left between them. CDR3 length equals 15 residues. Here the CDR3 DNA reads TGTGCCAGCAGTTACTCGCCCGGGGGAGGCTATGGCTACACCTTC. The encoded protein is CASSYSPGGGYGYTF.

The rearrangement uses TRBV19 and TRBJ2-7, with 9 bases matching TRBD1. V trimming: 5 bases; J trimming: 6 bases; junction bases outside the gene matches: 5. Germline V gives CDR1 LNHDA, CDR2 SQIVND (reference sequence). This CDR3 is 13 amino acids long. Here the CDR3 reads CASSAGQGGEQYF. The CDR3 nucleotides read TGTGCCAGTAGTGCGGGACAGGGAGGCGAGCAGTACTTC.

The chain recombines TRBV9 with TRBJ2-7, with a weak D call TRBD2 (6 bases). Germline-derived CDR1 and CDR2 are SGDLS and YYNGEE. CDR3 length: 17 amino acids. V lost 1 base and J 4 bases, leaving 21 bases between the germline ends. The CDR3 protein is CASSVSPSGLARYEQYF. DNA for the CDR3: TGTGCCAGCAGCGTAAGCCCCTCCGGGCTAGCGCGTTACGAGCAGTACTTC.

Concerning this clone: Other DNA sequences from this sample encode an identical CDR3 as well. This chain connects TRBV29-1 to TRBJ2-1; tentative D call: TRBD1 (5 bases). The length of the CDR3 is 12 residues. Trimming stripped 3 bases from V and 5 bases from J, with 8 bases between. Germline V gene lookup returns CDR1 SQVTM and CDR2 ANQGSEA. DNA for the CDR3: TGCAGCGTTGAGGTCAGGGACAATGAGCAGTTCTTC. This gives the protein CSVEVRDNEQFF.

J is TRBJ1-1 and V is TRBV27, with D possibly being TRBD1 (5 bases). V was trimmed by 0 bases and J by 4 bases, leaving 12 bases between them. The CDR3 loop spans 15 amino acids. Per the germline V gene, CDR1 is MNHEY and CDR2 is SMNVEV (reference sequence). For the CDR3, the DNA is TGTGCCAGCAGTTTATCGTCGGGGCCTGGCACTGAAGCTTTCTTT. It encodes CASSLSSGPGTEAFF.

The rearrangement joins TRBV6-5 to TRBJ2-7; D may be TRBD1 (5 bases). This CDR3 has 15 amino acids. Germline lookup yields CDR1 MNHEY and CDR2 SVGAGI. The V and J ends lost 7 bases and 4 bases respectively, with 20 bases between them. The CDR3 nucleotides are TGTGCCAGCACCCTTGACAGCCCCCCCTCGTACGAGCAGTACTTC. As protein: CASTLDSPPSYEQYF.

CDR3 bases: TGCGCCAGCTGGGGACAGAGTAGCACAGATACGCAGTATTTT. Translated, it gives CASWGQSSTDTQYF. J is TRBJ2-3 and V is TRBV5-1; TRBD1 matches 7 bases. The V gene's germline CDR1 is SGHRS and CDR2 YFSETQ. CDR3 length: 14 residues. V trimming: 7 bases; J trimming: 0 bases; junction bases outside the gene matches: 5.

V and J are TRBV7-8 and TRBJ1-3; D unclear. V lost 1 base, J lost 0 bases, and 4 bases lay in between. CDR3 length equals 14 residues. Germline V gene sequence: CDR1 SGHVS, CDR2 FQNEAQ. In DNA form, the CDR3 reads TGTGCCAGCAGCTTAGGTTCCTCTGGAAACACCATATATTTT. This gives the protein CASSLGSSGNTIYF.

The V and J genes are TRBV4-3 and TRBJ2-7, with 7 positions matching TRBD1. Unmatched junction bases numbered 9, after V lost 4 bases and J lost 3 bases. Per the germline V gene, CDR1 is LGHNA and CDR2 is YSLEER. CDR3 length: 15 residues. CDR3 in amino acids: CASSRSTGSGYEQYF. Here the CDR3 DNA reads TGCGCCAGCAGCCGATCGACAGGGAGCGGCTACGAGCAGTACTTC.

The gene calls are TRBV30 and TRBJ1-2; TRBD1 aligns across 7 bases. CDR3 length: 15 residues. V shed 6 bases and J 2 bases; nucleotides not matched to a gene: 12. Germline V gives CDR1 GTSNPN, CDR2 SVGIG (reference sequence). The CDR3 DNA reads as TGTGCCTGTGGGACAGACCTGCCGCCCAACTATGGCTACACCTTC. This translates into CACGTDLPPNYGYTF.

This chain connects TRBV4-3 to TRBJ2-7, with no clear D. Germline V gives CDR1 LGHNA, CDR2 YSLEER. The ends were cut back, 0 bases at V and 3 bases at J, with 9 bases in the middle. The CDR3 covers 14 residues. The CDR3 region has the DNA TGCGCCAGCAGCCAAGAACACGGCTACTACGAGCAGTACTTC. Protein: CASSQEHGYYEQYF.

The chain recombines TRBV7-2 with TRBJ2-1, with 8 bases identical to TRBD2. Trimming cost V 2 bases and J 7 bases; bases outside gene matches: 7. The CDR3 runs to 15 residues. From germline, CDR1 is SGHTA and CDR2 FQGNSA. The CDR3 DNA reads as TGTGCCAGCAGCTTAACTAGCGGTCCCTCGAATGAGCAGTTCTTC. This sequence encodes CASSLTSGPSNEQFF.

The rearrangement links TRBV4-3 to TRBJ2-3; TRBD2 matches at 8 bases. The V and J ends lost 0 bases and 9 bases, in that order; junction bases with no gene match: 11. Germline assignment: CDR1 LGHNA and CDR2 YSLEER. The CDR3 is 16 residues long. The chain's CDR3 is CASSQESSGSRSTQYF. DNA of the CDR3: TGCGCCAGCAGCCAAGAATCGAGCGGGAGTCGTTCCACGCAGTATTTT.

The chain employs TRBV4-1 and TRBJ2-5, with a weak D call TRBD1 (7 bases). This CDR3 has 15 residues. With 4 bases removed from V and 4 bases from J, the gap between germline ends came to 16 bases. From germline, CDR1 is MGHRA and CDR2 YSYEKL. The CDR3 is CASSPSEGAGETQYF. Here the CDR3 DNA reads TGCGCCAGCAGCCCCTCGGAGGGGGCAGGAGAGACCCAGTACTTC.

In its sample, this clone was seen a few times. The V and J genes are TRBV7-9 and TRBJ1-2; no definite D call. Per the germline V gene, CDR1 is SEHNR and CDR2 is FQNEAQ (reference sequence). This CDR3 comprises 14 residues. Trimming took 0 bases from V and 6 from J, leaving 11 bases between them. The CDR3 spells CASSLAGSSDGYTF. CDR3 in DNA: TGTGCCAGCAGCTTAGCCGGGTCGTCGGATGGCTACACCTTC.

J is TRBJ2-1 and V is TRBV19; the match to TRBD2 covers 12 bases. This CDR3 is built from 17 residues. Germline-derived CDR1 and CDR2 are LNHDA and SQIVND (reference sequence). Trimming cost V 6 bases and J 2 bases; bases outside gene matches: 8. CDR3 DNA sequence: TGTGCCAGTAGGAGAGAACTAGCGGGGGGACCCTACAATGAGCAGTTCTTC. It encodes CASRRELAGGPYNEQFF.

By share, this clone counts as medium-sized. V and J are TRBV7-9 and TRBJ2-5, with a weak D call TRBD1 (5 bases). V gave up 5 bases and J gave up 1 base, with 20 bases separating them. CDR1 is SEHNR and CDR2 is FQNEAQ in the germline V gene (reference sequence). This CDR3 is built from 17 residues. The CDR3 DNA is TGTGCCAGCAGCGTAGGGGCGACTTCGCTAGTCCAAGAGACCCAGTACTTC. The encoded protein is CASSVGATSLVQETQYF.